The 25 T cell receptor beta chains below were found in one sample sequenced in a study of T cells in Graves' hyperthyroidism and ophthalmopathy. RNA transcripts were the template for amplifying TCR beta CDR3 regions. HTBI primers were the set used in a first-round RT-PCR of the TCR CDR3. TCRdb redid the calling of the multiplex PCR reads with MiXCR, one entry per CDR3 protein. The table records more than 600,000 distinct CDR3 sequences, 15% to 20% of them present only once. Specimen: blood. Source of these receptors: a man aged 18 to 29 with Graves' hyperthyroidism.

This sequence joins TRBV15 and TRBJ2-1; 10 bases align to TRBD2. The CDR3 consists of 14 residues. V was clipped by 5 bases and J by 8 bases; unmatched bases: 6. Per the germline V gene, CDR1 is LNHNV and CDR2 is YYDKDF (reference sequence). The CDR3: CATSGLAAGYEQFF. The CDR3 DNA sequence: TGTGCCACCAGCGGACTAGCGGCAGGCTATGAGCAGTTCTTC.

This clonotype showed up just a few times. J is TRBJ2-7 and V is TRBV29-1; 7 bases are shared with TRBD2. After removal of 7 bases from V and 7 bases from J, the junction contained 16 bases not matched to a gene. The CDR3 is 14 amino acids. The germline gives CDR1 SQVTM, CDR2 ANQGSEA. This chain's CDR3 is CSANAGAPPWEQYF. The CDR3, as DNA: TGCAGCGCCAACGCGGGAGCGCCTCCGTGGGAGCAGTACTTC.

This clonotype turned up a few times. The DNA of the CDR3 is TGTGCCAGTTTGAAGGAATCCGGCCAGCCCCAGCATTTT. This gives the protein CASLKESGQPQHF. This chain links TRBV19 with TRBJ1-5; no clear D. V lost 8 bases and J 7 bases, leaving 15 bases between the germline ends. Looked up from germline, CDR1 is LNHDA and CDR2 is SQIVND (reference sequence). The CDR3 has 13 residues.

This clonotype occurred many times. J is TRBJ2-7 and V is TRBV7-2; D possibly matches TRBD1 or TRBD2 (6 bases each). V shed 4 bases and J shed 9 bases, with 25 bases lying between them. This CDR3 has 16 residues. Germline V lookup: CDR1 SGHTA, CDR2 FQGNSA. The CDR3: CASSSSPRGVRVGQYF. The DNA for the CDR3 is TGTGCCAGCAGCTCCTCCCCAAGGGGGGTAAGGGTTGGGCAGTACTTC. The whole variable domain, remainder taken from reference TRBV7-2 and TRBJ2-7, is GAGVSQSPSNKVTEKGKDVELRCDPISGHTALYWYRQSLGQGLEFLIYFQGNSAPDKSGLPSDRFSAERTGGSVSTLTIQRTQQEDSAVYLCASSSSPRGVRVGQYFGPGTRLTVT.

CDR3 DNA: TGCGCCAGCAGCTTCTGGTTAGCGGGAGGGCCTGATACGCAGTATTTT. This codes for CASSFWLAGGPDTQYF. V and J are TRBV5-1 and TRBJ2-3; 11 bases are a match to TRBD2. The CDR3 spans 16 residues. The junction had 8 bases not matched to a gene; V was cut back by 2 bases and J by 6 bases. Germline loops: CDR1 SGHRS, CDR2 YFSETQ.

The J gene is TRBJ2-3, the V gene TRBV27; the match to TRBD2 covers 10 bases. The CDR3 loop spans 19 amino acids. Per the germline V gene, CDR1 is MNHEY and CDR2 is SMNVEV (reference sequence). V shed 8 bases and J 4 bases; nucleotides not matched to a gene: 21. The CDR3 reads CASHWDGLALAGGPDTQYF. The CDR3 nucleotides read TGTGCCAGCCACTGGGATGGGTTGGCTTTAGCGGGGGGTCCAGATACGCAGTATTTT.

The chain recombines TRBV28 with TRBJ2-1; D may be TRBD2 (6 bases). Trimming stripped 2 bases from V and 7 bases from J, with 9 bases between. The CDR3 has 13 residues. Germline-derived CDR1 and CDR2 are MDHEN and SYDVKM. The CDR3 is CASSLGEENEQFF. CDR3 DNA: TGTGCCAGCAGTTTAGGGGAGGAAAATGAGCAGTTCTTC.

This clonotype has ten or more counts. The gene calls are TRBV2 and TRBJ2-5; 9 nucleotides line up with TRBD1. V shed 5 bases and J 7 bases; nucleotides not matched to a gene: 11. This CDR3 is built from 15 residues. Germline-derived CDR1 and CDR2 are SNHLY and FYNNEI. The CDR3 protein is CASSRRTGGAGTQYF. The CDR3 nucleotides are TGTGCCAGCAGTCGACGAACAGGGGGCGCGGGGACCCAGTACTTC.

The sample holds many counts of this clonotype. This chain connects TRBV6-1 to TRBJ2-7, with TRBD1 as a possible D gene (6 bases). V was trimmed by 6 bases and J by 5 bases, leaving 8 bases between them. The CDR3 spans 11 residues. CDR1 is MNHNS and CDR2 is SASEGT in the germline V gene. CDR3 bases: TGTGCCAGCAGACAGGGCCACGAGCAGTACTTC. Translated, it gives CASRQGHEQYF.

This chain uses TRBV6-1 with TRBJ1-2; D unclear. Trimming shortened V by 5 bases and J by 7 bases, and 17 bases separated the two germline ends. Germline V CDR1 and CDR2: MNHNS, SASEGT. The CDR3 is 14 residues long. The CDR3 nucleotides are TGTGCCAGCAGTCCCGGACCGTCCCGGAGTGGCTACACCTTC. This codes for CASSPGPSRSGYTF.

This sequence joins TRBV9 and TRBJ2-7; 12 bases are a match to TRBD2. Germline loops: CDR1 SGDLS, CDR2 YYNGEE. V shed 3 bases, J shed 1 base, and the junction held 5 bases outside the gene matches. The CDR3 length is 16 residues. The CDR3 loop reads CASSASGRAPSYEQYF. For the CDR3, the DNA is TGTGCCAGCAGCGCTAGCGGGAGGGCCCCTTCCTACGAGCAGTACTTC.

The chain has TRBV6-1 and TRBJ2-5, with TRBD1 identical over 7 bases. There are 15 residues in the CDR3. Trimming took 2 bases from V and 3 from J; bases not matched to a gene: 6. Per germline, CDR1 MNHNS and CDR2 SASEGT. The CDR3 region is CASSERGQREETQYF. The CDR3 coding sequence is TGTGCCAGCAGTGAAAGGGGGCAGAGGGAAGAGACCCAGTACTTC.

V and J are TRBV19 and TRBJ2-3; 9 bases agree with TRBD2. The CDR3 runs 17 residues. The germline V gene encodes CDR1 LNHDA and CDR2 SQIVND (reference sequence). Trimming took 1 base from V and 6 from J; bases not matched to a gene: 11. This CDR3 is CASSIGGVAGVEDTQYF. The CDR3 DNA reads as TGTGCCAGTAGTATAGGTGGGGTAGCGGGAGTGGAGGATACGCAGTATTTT.

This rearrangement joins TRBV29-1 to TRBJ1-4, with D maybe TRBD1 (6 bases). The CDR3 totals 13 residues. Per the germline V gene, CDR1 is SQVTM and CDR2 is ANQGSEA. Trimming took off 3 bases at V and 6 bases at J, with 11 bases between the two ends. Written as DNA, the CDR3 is TGCAGCGTTGAGAGGACAGATCATGAAAAACTGTTTTTT. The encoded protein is CSVERTDHEKLFF.

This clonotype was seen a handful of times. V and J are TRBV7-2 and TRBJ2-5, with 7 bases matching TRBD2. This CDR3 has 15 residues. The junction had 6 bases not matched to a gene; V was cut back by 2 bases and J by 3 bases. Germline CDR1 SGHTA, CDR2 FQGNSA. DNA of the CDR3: TGTGCCAGCAGCTTACAGATCGCGGGAGAAGAGACCCAGTACTTC. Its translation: CASSLQIAGEETQYF.

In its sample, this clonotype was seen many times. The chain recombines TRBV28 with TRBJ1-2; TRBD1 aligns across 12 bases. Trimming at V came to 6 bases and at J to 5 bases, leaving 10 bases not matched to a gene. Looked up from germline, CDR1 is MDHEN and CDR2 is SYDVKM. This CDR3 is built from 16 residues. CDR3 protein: CASRYRDRGLKYGYTF. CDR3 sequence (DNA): TGTGCCAGCAGATACCGGGACAGGGGGCTGAAGTATGGCTACACCTTC.

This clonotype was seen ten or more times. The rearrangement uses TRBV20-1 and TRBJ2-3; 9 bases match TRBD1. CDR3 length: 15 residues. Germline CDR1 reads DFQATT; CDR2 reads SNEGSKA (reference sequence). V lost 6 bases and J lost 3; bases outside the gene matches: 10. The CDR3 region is CSAIETGGRTDTQYF. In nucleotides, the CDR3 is TGCAGTGCCATTGAAACAGGGGGCAGGACAGATACGCAGTATTTT.

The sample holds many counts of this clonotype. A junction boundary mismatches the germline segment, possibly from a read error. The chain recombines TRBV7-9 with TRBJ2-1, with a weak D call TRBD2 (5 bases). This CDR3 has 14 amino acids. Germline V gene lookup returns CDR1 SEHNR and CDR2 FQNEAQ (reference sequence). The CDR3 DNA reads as TGTGTCAGCGGTGGAGTAGGACGCTACAATGAGCAGTTCTTC. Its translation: CVSGGVGRYNEQFF.

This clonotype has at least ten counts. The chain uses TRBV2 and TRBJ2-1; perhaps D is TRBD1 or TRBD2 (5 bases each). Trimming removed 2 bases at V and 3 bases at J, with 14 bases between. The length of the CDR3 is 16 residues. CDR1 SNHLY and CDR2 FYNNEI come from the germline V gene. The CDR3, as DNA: TGTGCCAGCAGTGAACAGGGCGGGCCTTACTACAATGAGCAGTTCTTC. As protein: CASSEQGGPYYNEQFF.

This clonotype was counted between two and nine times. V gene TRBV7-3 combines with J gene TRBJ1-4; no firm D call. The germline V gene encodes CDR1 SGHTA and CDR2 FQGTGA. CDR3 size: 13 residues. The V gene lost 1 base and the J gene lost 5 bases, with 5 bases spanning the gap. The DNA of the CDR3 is TGTGCCAGCAGCTTAAACCGAAATGAAAAACTGTTTTTT. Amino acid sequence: CASSLNRNEKLFF.

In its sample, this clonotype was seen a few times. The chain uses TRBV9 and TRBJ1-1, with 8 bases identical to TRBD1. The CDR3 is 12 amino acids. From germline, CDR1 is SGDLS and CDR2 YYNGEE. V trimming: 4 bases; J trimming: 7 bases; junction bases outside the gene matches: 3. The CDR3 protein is CASSPDRGEAFF. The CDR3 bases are TGTGCCAGCAGCCCCGACAGGGGTGAAGCTTTCTTT. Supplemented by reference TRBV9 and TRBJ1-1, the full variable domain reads DSGVTQTPKHLITATGQRVTLRCSPRSGDLSVYWYQQSLDQGLQFLIQYYNGEERAKGNILERFSAQQFPDLHSELNLSSLELGDSALYFCASSPDRGEAFFGQGTRLTVV.

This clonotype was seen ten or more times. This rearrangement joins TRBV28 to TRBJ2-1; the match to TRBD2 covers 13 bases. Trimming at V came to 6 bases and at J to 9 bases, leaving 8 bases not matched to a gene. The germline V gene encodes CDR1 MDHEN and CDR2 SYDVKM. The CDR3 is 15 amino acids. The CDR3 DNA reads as TGTGCCAGCAGCCTTGGACTAGCGGGAGTACGTGAGCAGTTCTTC. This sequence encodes CASSLGLAGVREQFF.

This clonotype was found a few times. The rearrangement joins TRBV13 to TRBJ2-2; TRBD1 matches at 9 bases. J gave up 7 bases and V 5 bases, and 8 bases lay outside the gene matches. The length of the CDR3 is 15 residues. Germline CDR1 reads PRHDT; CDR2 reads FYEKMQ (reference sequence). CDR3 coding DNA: TGTGCCAGCAGCCTTAACAGGGGGCCCGACGGGGAGCTGTTTTTT. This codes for CASSLNRGPDGELFF.

CDR3 sequence: CASSGYRGTEAFF. CDR3 coding DNA: TGTGCCAGCAGCGGATACAGGGGCACTGAAGCTTTCTTT. J is TRBJ1-1 and V is TRBV9; TRBD1 aligns across 7 bases. This CDR3 contains 13 residues. Unmatched junction bases numbered 3, after V lost 3 bases and J lost 4 bases. CDR1 is SGDLS and CDR2 is YYNGEE in the germline V gene.

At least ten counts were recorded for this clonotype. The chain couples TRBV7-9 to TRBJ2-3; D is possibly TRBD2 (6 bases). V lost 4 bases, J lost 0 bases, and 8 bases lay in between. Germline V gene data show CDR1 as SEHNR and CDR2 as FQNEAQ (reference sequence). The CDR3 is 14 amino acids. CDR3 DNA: TGTGCCAGCAGCTCGGCGGGGAGCACAGATACGCAGTATTTT. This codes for CASSSAGSTDTQYF.